This T cell receptor (beta chain) is drawn from a study of blood T cell repertoires in COVID-19. Study summary: The United States, Italy and Spain were the sources of the acute and convalescent COVID-19 samples. PBMCs, B-cell-depleted T cells, or T cells were the source of the cDNA or gDNA that made up the material.

Data came from immunoSEQ multiplex PCR; TCRdb stores just in-frame clones and leaves some out. This table has 150,000 to 200,000 clones, over 75% appearing once. This clone has just a few counts. The CDR3 has 14 residues. Germline V lookup: CDR1 MNHEY, CDR2 SVGAGI. V was cut by 6 bases and J by 6 bases, with 17 bases left in between. The material sequenced was peripheral blood. The clonotype originates from a human donor in a cohort sampled during active COVID-19. V is TRBV6-5 and J is TRBJ1-2; a weak D match, TRBD1 (5 bases). CDR3 loop: CASRAGGGKNGYTF. The CDR3 bases are TGTGCCAGCAGGGCTGGGGGGGGGAAGAATGGCTACACCTTC.